The 13 T cell receptor beta chains presented below share a single source sample, sequenced in a study of blood T cell repertoires in COVID-19. Using immunoSEQ multiplex PCR, the repertoire was profiled, and TCRdb retains in-frame clones only, with some absent. The data contain about 42,000 clones, over 75% of them singletons. Sequencing was carried out using peripheral blood. These TCRs come from a man aged 30-40 years with active or convalescent COVID-19.

CDR3 nucleotide sequence: TGTGCCAGCAGCCCCGGGACTTCCTGGGATGAGCAGTTCTTC. Residues: CASSPGTSWDEQFF. This chain links TRBV5-4 with TRBJ2-1, with a possible D match to TRBD2 (6 bases). This CDR3 region has 14 residues. V dropped 4 bases and J dropped 8 bases, with 16 bases sitting between them. CDR1 and CDR2 from the germline V gene are SGHNT and YYREEE (reference sequence). The full variable domain, completed using reference TRBV5-4 and TRBJ2-1, is ETGVTQSPTHLIKTRGQQVTLRCSSQSGHNTVSWYQQALGQGPQFIFQYYREEENGRGNFPPRFSGLQFPNYSSELNVNALELDDSALYLCASSPGTSWDEQFFGPGTRLTVL.

V usage is TRBV5-1 and J usage is TRBJ1-2; 11 bases are shared with TRBD1. V was clipped by 3 bases and J by 7 bases; unmatched bases: 5. The germline V gene has CDR1 SGHRS and CDR2 YFSETQ. CDR3 length: 14 residues. As DNA, the CDR3 is TGCGCCAGCAGCTCAAAGGACAGGGGGCTTGGCTACACCTTC. As protein: CASSSKDRGLGYTF. The full variable domain, in which reference TRBV5-1 and TRBJ1-2 provide the parts outside the CDR3, is KAGVTQTPRYLIKTRGQQVTLSCSPISGHRSVSWYQQTPGQGLQFLFEYFSETQRNKGNFPGRFSGRQFSNSRSEMNVSTLELGDSALYLCASSSKDRGLGYTFGSGTRLTVV.

This clone was found once. Other DNA sequences in this sample translate to the same CDR3. This chain uses TRBV3-1 (or the pseudogene TRBV3-2) with TRBJ1-2; D gene unclear. V lost 1 base to trimming and J lost 4 bases, with 7 bases between them. The CDR3 consists of 13 residues. CDR1 is LGHDT, CDR2 YNNKEL, per germline (reference sequence). The CDR3 DNA sequence: TGTGCCAGCAGCCAAGCCGGGGTCTATGGCTACACCTTC. Translated, it gives CASSQAGVYGYTF.

V usage is TRBV7-8 and J usage is TRBJ2-1; 7 nucleotides align to TRBD2. This CDR3 has 19 residues. CDR1 and CDR2 from the germline V gene are SGHVS and FQNEAQ. Unmatched junction bases numbered 20, after V lost 2 bases and J lost 7 bases. DNA of the CDR3: TGTGCCAGCAGCTTATTAGTTTTCGGTGGGAGCGGGACGGGGAATGAGCAGTTCTTC. This gives the protein CASSLLVFGGSGTGNEQFF.

The genes are TRBV4-3 and TRBJ2-3; the match to TRBD2 covers 12 bases. The CDR3 spans 17 residues. With V trimmed by 0 bases and J by 3 bases, 4 bases remained unmatched. Germline V lookup: CDR1 LGHNA, CDR2 YSLEER. The CDR3 DNA follows: TGCGCCAGCAGCCAAGACGCGACTAGCGGGAGTACAGATACGCAGTATTTT. Amino acid sequence: CASSQDATSGSTDTQYF.

This chain joins TRBV2 and TRBJ2-3, with 9 bases lining up with TRBD1. V shed 11 bases, J shed 0 bases, and the junction held 18 bases outside the gene matches. Germline CDR1 and CDR2: SNHLY and FYNNEI. CDR3 length: 18 residues. In DNA form, the CDR3 reads TGTGCCCTAGTCCGGGACAGGGAAGTACTAGCGAGCACAGATACGCAGTATTTT. Translated: CALVRDREVLASTDTQYF.

The chain recombines TRBV2 with TRBJ2-7; possibly TRBD1 for D (6 bases). V dropped 7 bases and J dropped 0 bases, with 10 bases sitting between them. This CDR3 has 13 residues. Germline assignment: CDR1 SNHLY and CDR2 FYNNEI. The CDR3 reads CASKGVLSYEQYF. In DNA form, the CDR3 reads TGTGCCAGCAAGGGGGTCCTCTCCTACGAGCAGTACTTC.

J is TRBJ2-1 and V is TRBV11-3; D might be TRBD1 (6 bases). CDR1 and CDR2 from the germline V gene are SGHNT and YENEEA. The CDR3 loop spans 13 amino acids. Between the trimmed V and J ends, which lost 5 bases and 6 bases, there was a span of 11 bases. The CDR3 reads CASSPGQSNEQFF. The CDR3 DNA reads TGTGCCAGCAGCCCTGGACAGAGCAATGAGCAGTTCTTC.

The chain joins TRBV12-3 or TRBV12-4 to TRBJ1-1, with D unresolved. Trimming stripped 1 base from V and 8 bases from J, with 11 bases between. The CDR3 has 13 residues. The CDR3, as DNA: TGTGCCAGCAGTTTAGTTAGGGCGGGAGAAGCTTTCTTT. This translates into CASSLVRAGEAFF.

This clone came up once. The rearrangement joins TRBV6-4 to TRBJ2-1; 8 nucleotides match TRBD1. This CDR3 is built from 14 residues. V gave up 2 bases and J gave up 8 bases; unmatched junction bases: 5. Per germline, CDR1 MRHNA and CDR2 SNTAGT. The CDR3 spells CASSDGQGADEQFF. As DNA, the CDR3 is TGTGCCAGCAGTGACGGTCAGGGGGCAGATGAGCAGTTCTTC.

A single count supports this clone. The chain links TRBV19 to TRBJ1-2, with 8 bases matching TRBD1. The CDR3 covers 16 residues. Germline V gene data show CDR1 as LNHDA and CDR2 as SQIVND (reference sequence). J was trimmed by 6 bases and V by 6 bases; bases with no gene match: 15. The CDR3 DNA follows: TGTGCCAGTAGAATTGCCGACAGGGGCCCCGTAGATGGCTACACCTTC. Translated: CASRIADRGPVDGYTF.

The chain couples TRBV19 to TRBJ2-7; no clear D. With 3 bases removed from V and 4 bases from J, the gap between germline ends came to 13 bases. This CDR3 spans 14 amino acids. In germline, CDR1 is LNHDA, CDR2 SQIVND (reference sequence). CDR3 sequence (DNA): TGTGCCAGTAGTATGAACATCGGAGCATACGAGCAGTACTTC. Translated: CASSMNIGAYEQYF.

The J gene is TRBJ1-3, the V gene TRBV5-5, with unresolved D. The ends were cut back, 0 bases at V and 8 bases at J, with 18 bases in the middle. CDR1 SGHKS and CDR2 YYEKEE come from the germline V gene (reference sequence). The CDR3 sequence is 16 residues long. This CDR3 is CASSLAAYFDWDTIYF. CDR3 coding DNA: TGTGCCAGCAGCTTGGCCGCGTACTTCGACTGGGACACCATATATTTT.